This T cell receptor (beta chain) was found in a study of cytomegalovirus exposure and HLA in healthy donors. Germline V gives CDR1 MNHNS, CDR2 SASEGT. V lost 3 bases and J 9 bases, leaving 6 bases between the germline ends. The CDR3 loop spans 11 amino acids. The PCR ran on 60 Vbeta and 13 Jbeta primers. Study processing details: In a later analysis, 75 million to 95 million unique TCR beta chains included roughly 11 million shared by two or more donors. Only in-frame clones appear in the TCRdb table, and some are missing; sequencing was by immunoSEQ multiplex PCR. The DNA gave D and trimming, while V, J and clone size come from that table. The sample lists approximately 150,000 clones, roughly 77% occurring once.

This receptor was taken from a male donor in good health and CMV-seronegative. The sequenced material came from PBMCs. The chain recombines TRBV6-1 with TRBJ1-5, with D possibly being TRBD1 (5 bases). The CDR3 region is CASSEQGPQHF. The CDR3 coding sequence is TGTGCCAGCAGTGAGCAGGGGCCCCAGCATTTT.